Detailed here is one TCR beta chain. Antigen: not known. The donors (healthy individuals) were bone marrow donors. These data belong to a study of cytomegalovirus exposure and HLA in healthy donors. 60 Vbeta and 13 Jbeta primers were used in PCR. Clones were read by immunoSEQ multiplex PCR, and TCRdb kept only the in-frame ones, dropping some. The sample gives more than 95,000 clones, approximately 12% of which show up once; roughly 16% is in the top ten. Points from the study as a whole: A missense DCLRE1C variant was associated with V- and J-gene trimming of TCR beta chains in a later analysis, and an independent cohort replicated the association.

Trimming removed 4 bases at V and 3 bases at J, with 12 bases between. The CDR3 consists of 14 residues. The germline V gene encodes CDR1 PRHDT and CDR2 FYEKMQ (reference sequence). Sequenced sample: PBMCs. The receptor comes from a man aged 40-49 years in good health and CMV-seropositive. The chain has TRBV13 and TRBJ1-1; weak D call: TRBD1 (6 bases). In DNA, the CDR3 is TGTGCCAGCAGCTCACAGGGTTTTTACACTGAAGCTTTCTTT. It encodes CASSSQGFYTEAFF.